The 20 T cell receptor beta chains in this list originate from one sample, sequenced in a study of technical replicates of blood from a few donors (dated by TCRdb to 2016 to 2017). Libraries were built with the immunoSEQ multiplex PCR assay. TCRdb's version of the immuneACCESS table is confined to in-frame rearrangements and falls short of the full clone set. An unresolved V gene accounts for under half of the shortfall where checked; the remainder is of unknown origin. This sample comprises over 50,000 clones, 97% of them detected only once. Of the sample, over 0.15% is held by the ten largest clones. Input material: T cells isolated from PBMCs. These receptors all stem from a human donor in good health.

The V call is TRBV14, the J call TRBJ2-5, with D perhaps matching TRBD1 (5 bases). V was shortened by 3 bases and J by 3 bases, with 17 bases between the two germline ends. The CDR3 has 16 residues. Germline V gene lookup returns CDR1 SGHDN and CDR2 FVKESK. This chain's CDR3 is CASSQVNQGKEETQYF. CDR3 coding DNA: TGTGCCAGCAGCCAGGTCAACCAGGGAAAAGAAGAGACCCAGTACTTC.

V usage is TRBV5-6 and J usage is TRBJ2-7, with D perhaps matching TRBD2 (5 bases). The length of the CDR3 is 14 residues. Trimming stripped 0 bases from V and 2 bases from J, with 9 bases between. Per the germline V gene, CDR1 is SGHDT and CDR2 is YYEEEE. CDR3 in DNA: TGTGCCAGCAGCTTGGGAGGGAGCCCCTACGAGCAGTACTTC. Its protein product is CASSLGGSPYEQYF.

This chain uses TRBV19 with TRBJ2-7; 7 bases align to TRBD2. From germline, CDR1 is LNHDA and CDR2 SQIVND (reference sequence). V lost 9 bases and J lost 1; bases outside the gene matches: 9. CDR3 size: 14 residues. CDR3 DNA: TGTGCCAGCGCCACCGGGCGGGGGTCCTACGAGCAGTACTTC. It yields the protein CASATGRGSYEQYF.

The chain's CDR3 is CSVVPVAGAREGVAFF. The CDR3 nucleotides are TGCAGCGTTGTGCCCGTGGCAGGGGCCCGCGAGGGGGTTGCTTTCTTT. V gene TRBV29-1 combines with J gene TRBJ1-1, with D maybe TRBD1 (6 bases). This CDR3 spans 16 amino acids. Trimming took 4 bases from V and 11 from J, leaving 29 bases between them. Per the germline V gene, CDR1 is SQVTM and CDR2 is ANQGSEA. Based on the CDR3 plus reference TRBV29-1 and TRBJ1-1, the full variable domain is SAVISQKPSRDICQRGTSLTIQCQVDSQVTMMFWYRQQPGQSLTLIATANQGSEATYESGFVIDKFPISRPNLTFSTLTVSNMSPEDSSIYLCSVVPVAGAREGVAFFGQGTRLTVV.

This chain uses TRBV4-1 with TRBJ2-5; 7 nucleotides align to TRBD2. V was pared by 0 bases and J by 5 bases, with 6 bases of the junction left unmatched. Germline values: CDR1 MGHRA, CDR2 YSYEKL. The CDR3 sequence is 15 residues long. The CDR3 coding sequence is TGCGCCAGCAGCCAAGATGCCGGGGGGTGGGAGACCCAGTACTTC. Amino acid sequence: CASSQDAGGWETQYF.

The chain couples TRBV6-1 to TRBJ1-1, with no clear D. V was clipped by 7 bases and J by 5 bases, with 14 bases between them. CDR1 is MNHNS, CDR2 SASEGT, per germline. The CDR3 extends over 13 amino acids. As DNA, the CDR3 is TGTGCCAGCATCAGAGGGCAGGCGACTGAAGCTTTCTTT. Translating gives CASIRGQATEAFF.

The genes are TRBV5-1 and TRBJ2-7; weak D call: TRBD1 (6 bases). CDR3 length equals 14 residues. V was trimmed by 3 bases and J by 7 bases, leaving 17 bases between them. Germline V lookup: CDR1 SGHRS, CDR2 YFSETQ. The CDR3 spells CASSSGPGHGEQYF. The DNA for the CDR3 is TGCGCCAGCAGCTCAGGCCCGGGACACGGGGAGCAGTACTTC.

V is TRBV5-1 and J is TRBJ2-7; possible D gene TRBD1, 5 bases. The CDR3 loop spans 16 amino acids. Germline values: CDR1 SGHRS, CDR2 YFSETQ. The ends were cut back, 2 bases at V and 6 bases at J, with 21 bases in the middle. The CDR3 coding sequence is TGCGCCAGCAGCTTCTTCAGGACCTCCCCCACAGGCGAGCAGTACTTC. Amino acids: CASSFFRTSPTGEQYF.

The chain is built from TRBV21-1 and TRBJ1-5; the table's D call, TRBD1, was not checked against the DNA. TRBV21-1 is listed as a pseudogene. The CDR3 contains 16 residues. The CDR3: CASSNRDRGNNQPQHF. As DNA, the CDR3 is TGTGCCAGCAGCAATAGAGACAGGGGGAACAATCAGCCCCAGCATTTT.

The rearrangement links TRBV5-1 to TRBJ2-5, with TRBD1 identical over 10 bases. Germline assignment: CDR1 SGHRS and CDR2 YFSETQ. This CDR3 is built from 16 residues. The V and J ends lost 4 bases and 5 bases, in that order; junction bases with no gene match: 11. CDR3 protein: CASSATGTGEGETQYF. In DNA, the CDR3 is TGCGCCAGCAGCGCTACCGGGACAGGGGAGGGTGAGACCCAGTACTTC.

V usage is TRBV5-6 and J usage is TRBJ2-7; weak D call: TRBD2 (5 bases). Trimming pared 1 base from V and 7 bases from J, leaving 12 bases between. CDR1 SGHDT and CDR2 YYEEEE come from the germline V gene. The CDR3 has 13 amino acids. The CDR3 DNA reads TGTGCCAGCAGCTTGTACTACCGCGGGGAGCAGTACTTC. Protein: CASSLYYRGEQYF.

The rearrangement uses TRBV5-1 and TRBJ1-4; TRBD1 matches 7 bases. Germline lookup yields CDR1 SGHRS and CDR2 YFSETQ. The CDR3 is 14 residues long. V shed 4 bases, J shed 3 bases, and the junction held 3 bases outside the gene matches. The CDR3 reads CASSPGTANEKLFF. In DNA form, the CDR3 reads TGCGCCAGCAGCCCCGGGACAGCTAATGAAAAACTGTTTTTT. Drawing the rest from reference TRBV5-1 and TRBJ1-4, the complete variable domain is KAGVTQTPRYLIKTRGQQVTLSCSPISGHRSVSWYQQTPGQGLQFLFEYFSETQRNKGNFPGRFSGRQFSNSRSEMNVSTLELGDSALYLCASSPGTANEKLFFGSGTQLSVL.

The CDR3 sequence: CASSRAGGSPGELFF. CDR3 sequence (DNA): TGTGCCAGCTCGCGGGCGGGGGGGTCGCCCGGGGAGCTGTTTTTT. The chain has TRBV5-4 and TRBJ2-2; 9 bases are a match to TRBD2. Per the germline V gene, CDR1 is SGHNT and CDR2 is YYREEE (reference sequence). This CDR3 contains 15 residues. The trim removed 7 bases at V and 6 bases at J, leaving 10 bases unmatched. The variable domain in full, with the rest retrieved from reference TRBV5-4 and TRBJ2-2, is ETGVTQSPTHLIKTRGQQVTLRCSSQSGHNTVSWYQQALGQGPQFIFQYYREEENGRGNFPPRFSGLQFPNYSSELNVNALELDDSALYLCASSRAGGSPGELFFGEGSRLTVL.

This chain uses TRBV6-6 with TRBJ1-2, with D maybe TRBD1 (6 bases). This CDR3 has 14 amino acids. The V gene's germline CDR1 is MNHNY and CDR2 SVGAGI (reference sequence). V lost 2 bases, J lost 5 bases, and 12 bases lay in between. DNA of the CDR3: TGTGCCAGCAGTTACATACAGGGACATTATGGCTACACCTTC. This gives the protein CASSYIQGHYGYTF.

In this sample, this clone turned up once. The J gene is TRBJ1-1, the V gene TRBV6-5; maybe TRBD1 (5 bases). This CDR3 is built from 15 residues. The germline V gene encodes CDR1 MNHEY and CDR2 SVGAGI. Trimming left V 0 bases short and J 2 bases short, with 10 bases between. The CDR3 bases are TGTGCCAGCAGTTACTCAGGGACTAAAAACACTGAAGCTTTCTTT. Residues: CASSYSGTKNTEAFF.

The chain uses TRBV4-1 and TRBJ1-1, with D hard to call. Trimming cost V 1 base and J 4 bases, with 13 bases left between them. Per the germline V gene, CDR1 is MGHRA and CDR2 is YSYEKL. The CDR3 has 15 residues. CDR3 DNA sequence: TGCGCCAGCAGCCAAGGTCTCTTTAGGAGCACTGAAGCTTTCTTT. It is translated as CASSQGLFRSTEAFF.

DNA for the CDR3: TGCGCCAGCAGCCCCGGGACTAGCGGGGACGAGCAGTACTTC. Protein sequence: CASSPGTSGDEQYF. The rearrangement links TRBV5-1 to TRBJ2-7, with 13 bases matching TRBD2. Germline V CDR1 and CDR2: SGHRS, YFSETQ. The CDR3 has 14 amino acids. V dropped 4 bases and J dropped 5; count of bases not matched to a gene: 3.

The V and J genes are TRBV2 and TRBJ2-7; 7 bases match TRBD2. V lost 7 bases, J lost 5 bases, and 5 bases stayed unmatched. The CDR3 contains 12 residues. The germline CDR1 and CDR2 sequences are SNHLY and FYNNEI. The CDR3 sequence: CASNAGRDEQYF. The CDR3 DNA follows: TGTGCCAGCAACGCAGGGAGGGACGAGCAGTACTTC.

This CDR3 is CASSLYSTGTGELFF. CDR3 DNA sequence: TGTGCCAGCAGCCTATATTCTACCGGCACCGGGGAGCTGTTTTTT. The chain employs TRBV14 and TRBJ2-2; no clear D gene. Germline V gene data show CDR1 as SGHDN and CDR2 as FVKESK. This CDR3 is 15 amino acids long. Between the trimmed V and J ends, which lost 4 bases and 4 bases, there was a span of 13 bases.

This clone was recorded once. The chain recombines TRBV6-6 with TRBJ2-1; maybe TRBD2 (5 bases). Trimming stripped 0 bases from V and 8 bases from J, with 8 bases between. CDR3 length equals 13 residues. The germline gives CDR1 MNHNY, CDR2 SVGAGI (reference sequence). The CDR3 reads CASSYSTGDEQFF. CDR3 coding DNA: TGTGCCAGCAGTTACTCCACCGGGGATGAGCAGTTCTTC.